The sequence of this T cell receptor beta chain was determined in a study of blood T cells in healthy people across ages. Study results and limitations: Age showed a roughly linear inverse relationship with TCR beta diversity per million T cells. It was held that the diversity estimates obtained from one million T cells were underestimates. More naive CD4+ cells and higher diversity marked long-lived donors relative to aged donors.

Primers used in a second PCR of roughly 6 to 12 cycles were a sample-barcoded 5' primer and a J-beta primer mix. TCRdb processed the 5' RACE reads anew with MiXCR; each CDR3 protein has one entry. Here the sample spans more than 900,000 distinct CDR3 sequences, almost 30% being singletons. This clonotype was observed at least ten times. Its antigen remains unknown. Donors were healthy Caucasian individuals from Russia aged about 6 to 95. The CDR3 is made up of 13 amino acids. V gave up 1 base and J gave up 2 bases, with 8 bases separating them. CDR1 is DFQATT and CDR2 is SNEGSKA in the germline V gene (reference sequence). The same data also contributed to another study, on T cells of mothers and their children.

This TCR derives from a middle-aged woman in good health. Specimen: blood. V usage is TRBV20-1 and J usage is TRBJ2-5; the D is unclear. CDR3: CSARVTAQETQYF. The CDR3 nucleotides read TGCAGTGCTAGAGTCACAGCACAAGAGACCCAGTACTTC.